This T cell receptor beta chain was recovered during a study of shared clonotypes between healthy human individuals. Germline V gene lookup returns CDR1 SQVTM and CDR2 ANQGSEA. CDR3 length: 11 residues. V shed 6 bases and J shed 2 bases, with 7 bases lying between them. Profiling relied on immunoSEQ multiplex PCR, and the TCRdb table lists in-frame clones only, not all of them. The table includes about 2.1 million clones, around 95% detected once. Study-level findings and limits: What limited the represented genetic and exposure-history diversity was the small number of donors. Of the naive CD4 clonotypes, roughly 5% were shared across a handful of donors. A reduction in generation probabilities was seen for non-shared clonotypes relative to those shared by all four donors.

Notes on this clone: Its antigen is not identified.

As defined, naive CD8 cells were CD45RO-negative and positively selected for CCR7, with terminally differentiated effector memory CD45RA+ cells excluded. Material for sequencing was naive CD8+ T cells from PBMCs. This receptor was identified in a man aged 18-30 years in good health. Some clones in this sample may be carry-over from other donors' samples. The gene calls are TRBV29-1 and TRBJ1-1; no reliable D call. The CDR3 loop is CSVKVNTEAFF. The CDR3 coding sequence is TGCAGCGTAAAGGTAAACACTGAAGCTTTCTTT.